A selection of T cell receptor beta chains follows, all from one sample in a study of cytomegalovirus exposure and HLA in healthy donors. The method was immunoSEQ multiplex PCR; TCRdb's version includes in-frame clones alone and lacks a portion of them. The sample holds 60,000 to 75,000 clones, 73% seen once. The sample comprised PBMCs. Every receptor here comes from a man in his forties or fifties in good health and CMV-seronegative. CDR3s include the opening cysteine and the closing phenylalanine or tryptophan. The order of the fields is V gene, J gene, D gene, clone size, CDR3 DNA, CDR3 protein. The D gene is left open where the match is weak. Clone size appears in some rows only: once, few, many, or a class for an expanded clone.

>TRBV7-6|TRBJ1-1|.|.
TGTGCCAGCAGCCCCCAATACAGTCCCGGGGCTGAAGCTTTCTTT
CASSPQYSPGAEAFF
>TRBV10-1|TRBJ2-3|TRBD2|.
TGCGCCAGCTCGAATAGCGGGGGGAGCACAGATACGCAGTATTTT
CASSNSGGSTDTQYF
>TRBV4-1|TRBJ2-7|.|.
TGCGCCAGCAGCCAAGTCGGGGACTACGAGCAGTACTTC
CASSQVGDYEQYF
>TRBV7-3|TRBJ2-3|.|.
TGTGCCAGCAGCTTAACAATACGGACTAGCACAGATACGCAGTATTTT
CASSLTIRTSTDTQYF
>TRBV6-6|TRBJ2-7|TRBD1|medium-sized
TGTGCCAGCACCGGGACAGGGGGCGTCGAGCAGTACTTC
CASTGTGGVEQYF
>TRBV5-1|TRBJ2-1|.|.
TGCGCCAGCAGCGGCACAGGGATGCTAAGGAATGAGCAGTTCTTC
CASSGTGMLRNEQFF
>TRBV9|TRBJ2-1|TRBD2|.
TGTGCCAGCAGCACCACGAGCGGGGGGTACAATGAGCAGTTCTTC
CASSTTSGGYNEQFF
>TRBV19|TRBJ2-5|TRBD2|.
TGTGCCAGTAGTACACGGGGGGGCGGGGAGACCCAGTACTTC
CASSTRGGGETQYF
>TRBV5-6|TRBJ2-7|.|.
TGTGCCAGCAGATCGCAACGGACAGCTAGAGTACACGAGCAGTACTTC
CASRSQRTARVHEQYF
>TRBV2|TRBJ1-2|.|once
TGTGCCAGCAGCGCGGGGGATGGCTACACCTTC
CASSAGDGYTF
>TRBV6-6|TRBJ2-7|.|.
TGTGCCAGCAGTGACCCAGGGCAAGGCCACGAGCAGTACTTC
CASSDPGQGHEQYF
>TRBV6-1|TRBJ2-3|TRBD2|medium-sized
TGTGCCAGCAGTGGCCTCGGGGGGGACACAGATACGCAGTATTTT
CASSGLGGDTDTQYF
>TRBV6-1|TRBJ2-7|TRBD1|few
TGTGCCAGCAGTGCGGGACAGGGATTCAGTATCTACGAGCAGTACTTC
CASSAGQGFSIYEQYF
>TRBV7-9|TRBJ2-1|.|.
TGTGCCAGCGGTTCACCAGGGTTGAATGAGCAGTTCTTC
CASGSPGLNEQFF
>TRBV19|TRBJ2-2|TRBD2|.
TGTGCCAGTAGTATGGGCGTGAGGCTAGCGGGGGGAGCCGGGGAGCTGTTTTTT
CASSMGVRLAGGAGELFF
>TRBV2|TRBJ2-1|TRBD2|.
TGTGCCAGCACTGCGCTAGCGGGGGATACCTACAATGAGCAGTTCTTC
CASTALAGDTYNEQFF
>TRBV7-9|TRBJ1-2|.|.
TGTGCCAGCAGCTTGGAGGACAGATACTTGACGTATGGCTACACCTTC
CASSLEDRYLTYGYTF
>TRBV16|TRBJ1-2|.|.
TGTGCCAGCAGCCAAGCGACAGACAGGCCCTACACCTTC
CASSQATDRPYTF
>TRBV27|TRBJ2-7|TRBD2|.
TGTGCCAGCAGTTTAGGGCTAGCGGGGGGGCGGTCCTACGAGCAGTACTTC
CASSLGLAGGRSYEQYF